The sequence of this T cell receptor beta chain was determined in a study of immune evolution from preneoplasia to lung adenocarcinoma. In the study overall: HLA loss of heterozygosity: less than 9% AIS, over 12% MIA, roughly 30% ADC, none AAH.

The germline V gene encodes CDR1 SEHNR and CDR2 FQNEAQ (reference sequence). This CDR3 region has 14 residues. Trimming pared 5 bases from V and 1 base from J, leaving 12 bases between. Sequenced by immunoSEQ multiplex PCR; TCRdb stores in-frame clones only, minus some. The sample lists more than 4,000 clones; approximately 89% were seen once. The receptor comes from a donor at least 70 years old with lung adenocarcinoma. The sample comprised FFPE minimally invasive lung adenocarcinoma tissue. J is TRBJ2-7 and V is TRBV7-9; TRBD2 might be the D (6 bases). The chain's CDR3 is CASSPRGTSYEQYF. CDR3 coding DNA: TGTGCCAGCAGCCCTCGAGGGACTTCCTACGAGCAGTACTTC. The full variable domain, its missing parts supplied by reference TRBV7-9 and TRBJ2-7, is DTGVSQNPRHKITKRGQNVTFRCDPISEHNRLYWYRQTLGQGPEFLTYFQNEAQLEKSRLLSDRFSAERPKGSFSTLEIQRTEQGDSAMYLCASSPRGTSYEQYFGPGTRLTVT.